The next 32 T cell receptor beta chains were all read from a single sample in a study of blood T cell repertoires in COVID-19. Clones were sequenced by immunoSEQ multiplex PCR, and TCRdb holds only the in-frame ones, with some missing. The sample has tens of thousands of clones, 88% seen once; the top ten hold approximately 31%. Sample: peripheral blood. These TCRs come from a man aged 45-65 years with acute or convalescent COVID-19.

The chain employs TRBV6-1 and TRBJ1-5; no reliable D call. V was trimmed by 1 base and J by 3 bases, leaving 13 bases between them. CDR3 length equals 16 residues. CDR1 and CDR2 (germline): MNHNS, SASEGT. This CDR3 reads CASSEVGSAINQPQHF. CDR3 DNA: TGTGCCAGCAGTGAAGTGGGCAGTGCAATCAATCAGCCCCAGCATTTT.

The V and J genes are TRBV19 and TRBJ2-4; TRBD2 is a possible D gene (5 bases). CDR1 and CDR2 (germline): LNHDA, SQIVND (reference sequence). CDR3 size: 14 residues. Trimming removed 2 bases at V and 8 bases at J, with 13 bases between. The CDR3 loop reads CASSIKVGIYIQYF. The DNA for the CDR3 is TGTGCCAGTAGTATAAAGGTCGGGATCTACATTCAGTACTTC.

The CDR3 spells CASSLTGNEQFF. The CDR3 region has the DNA TGCGCCAGCAGCTTGACAGGGAATGAGCAGTTCTTC. The V call is TRBV5-1, the J call TRBJ2-1, with D perhaps TRBD1 (6 bases). CDR1 is SGHRS, CDR2 YFSETQ, per germline. The CDR3 contains 12 residues. The V end was cut by 1 base, the J end by 7 bases, with 6 bases between.

The CDR3 region has the DNA TGTGCCTGGAGTTTACGACAGTCCCATAATTCACCCCTCCACTTT. Translation: CAWSLRQSHNSPLHF. The chain has TRBV30 and TRBJ1-6; D may be TRBD1 (5 bases). Trimming took off 2 bases at V and 5 bases at J, with 13 bases between the two ends. CDR1 GTSNPN and CDR2 SVGIG come from the germline V gene (reference sequence). The length of the CDR3 is 15 residues.

This clone was seen a few times. This chain uses TRBV19 with TRBJ1-4; possible D gene TRBD1, 5 bases. Germline V lookup: CDR1 LNHDA, CDR2 SQIVND (reference sequence). V gave up 5 bases and J gave up 0 bases, with 10 bases separating them. This CDR3 has 15 residues. For the CDR3, the DNA is TGTGCCAGTAGTGACACAGGTGCAACTAATGAAAAACTGTTTTTT. Translation: CASSDTGATNEKLFF. The complete variable domain, with remaining parts taken from reference TRBV19 and TRBJ1-4, reads DGGITQSPKYLFRKEGQNVTLSCEQNLNHDAMYWYRQDPGQGLRLIYYSQIVNDFQKGDIAEGYSVSREKKESFPLTVTSAQKNPTAFYLCASSDTGATNEKLFFGSGTQLSVL.

This chain connects TRBV5-1 to TRBJ2-1, with 7 bases identical to TRBD1. The CDR3 has 15 amino acids. Trimming at V came to 2 bases and at J to 2 bases, leaving 4 bases not matched to a gene. Germline V gene sequence: CDR1 SGHRS, CDR2 YFSETQ. The CDR3 DNA sequence: TGCGCCAGCAGCTTTAGACAGGGCGCCTACAATGAGCAGTTCTTC. Protein sequence: CASSFRQGAYNEQFF.

The chain employs TRBV5-5 and TRBJ2-3, with no clear D. This CDR3 spans 13 amino acids. Trimming stripped 2 bases from V and 4 bases from J, with 8 bases between. CDR1 is SGHKS, CDR2 YYEKEE, per germline (reference sequence). As DNA, the CDR3 is TGTGCCAGCAGCTTTACGGTCCCAGATACGCAGTATTTT. Encoded protein: CASSFTVPDTQYF.

The chain has TRBV27 and TRBJ1-5; D is ambiguous. CDR3 size: 15 residues. Germline lookup yields CDR1 MNHEY and CDR2 SMNVEV (reference sequence). V lost 3 bases and J 2 bases, leaving 11 bases between the germline ends. In DNA, the CDR3 is TGTGCCAGCAGTTTCGGGATGGGAGGCAATCAGCCCCAGCATTTT. Translating it yields CASSFGMGGNQPQHF.

The chain uses TRBV7-9 and TRBJ2-1, with 7 bases lining up with TRBD1. The CDR3 has 15 residues. J gave up 0 bases and V 3 bases, and 2 bases lay outside the gene matches. Germline lookup yields CDR1 SEHNR and CDR2 FQNEAQ (reference sequence). CDR3 region: CASSFRQGSYNEQFF. The CDR3, as DNA: TGTGCCAGCAGCTTCAGACAGGGCTCCTACAATGAGCAGTTCTTC. The whole variable domain, remainder taken from reference TRBV7-9 and TRBJ2-1, is DTGVSQNPRHKITKRGQNVTFRCDPISEHNRLYWYRQTLGQGPEFLTYFQNEAQLEKSRLLSDRFSAERPKGSFSTLEIQRTEQGDSAMYLCASSFRQGSYNEQFFGPGTRLTVL.

The chain links TRBV5-1 to TRBJ2-1, with D unclear. CDR3 length: 14 residues. Germline loops: CDR1 SGHRS, CDR2 YFSETQ. Trimming stripped 0 bases from V and 7 bases from J, with 11 bases between. Here the CDR3 reads CASSLEMSTNEQFF. CDR3 DNA sequence: TGCGCCAGCAGCTTGGAGATGTCGACAAATGAGCAGTTCTTC.

This chain uses TRBV28 with TRBJ1-2, with D tentatively TRBD1 (6 bases). Germline V gives CDR1 MDHEN, CDR2 SYDVKM. The CDR3 runs to 12 residues. Trimming shortened V by 7 bases and J by 3 bases, and 9 bases separated the two germline ends. This CDR3 reads CASTQGHYGYTF. CDR3 bases: TGTGCCAGCACACAGGGTCACTATGGCTACACCTTC.

The gene calls are TRBV5-4 and TRBJ1-2; D unresolved. CDR3 length: 15 amino acids. Germline V CDR1 and CDR2: SGHNT, YYREEE (reference sequence). V dropped 4 bases and J dropped 0 bases, with 13 bases sitting between them. CDR3: CASSIMTTANYGYTF. Written as DNA, the CDR3 is TGTGCCAGCAGCATAATGACAACAGCTAACTATGGCTACACCTTC.

The chain employs TRBV4-1 and TRBJ1-2; D remains ambiguous. Germline CDR1 is MGHRA and CDR2 is YSYEKL. The V and J ends lost 0 bases and 0 bases respectively, with 11 bases between them. This CDR3 comprises 16 residues. CDR3 protein: CASSQEVRGTNYGYTF. The CDR3 DNA follows: TGCGCCAGCAGCCAAGAGGTTCGGGGTACTAACTATGGCTACACCTTC.

This chain joins TRBV7-9 and TRBJ1-1, with D perhaps matching TRBD1 (6 bases). The CDR3 has 14 residues. Looked up from germline, CDR1 is SEHNR and CDR2 is FQNEAQ (reference sequence). V shed 1 base and J shed 1 base, with 7 bases lying between them. CDR3 in DNA: TGTGCCAGCAGCTTAGAAGGGGGGAACACTGAAGCTTTCTTT. Its protein product is CASSLEGGNTEAFF.

The genes are TRBV27 and TRBJ2-3; 10 bases are shared with TRBD2. Germline V gene data show CDR1 as MNHEY and CDR2 as SMNVEV (reference sequence). The J segment lost 2 bases and the V segment lost 5 bases, leaving 7 bases of the junction unmatched. This CDR3 spans 16 amino acids. The DNA for the CDR3 is TGTGCCAGCAGTCCCCCCGGACTAGCGGTCACAGATACGCAGTATTTT. Translation gives CASSPPGLAVTDTQYF.

The V gene is TRBV4-1, the J gene TRBJ1-5; no definite D call. V was clipped by 3 bases and J by 9 bases, with 12 bases between them. The CDR3 extends over 13 amino acids. The germline V gene encodes CDR1 MGHRA and CDR2 YSYEKL. The CDR3 sequence: CASSQGGMTPQHF. CDR3 DNA sequence: TGCGCCAGCAGCCAGGGAGGGATGACGCCCCAGCATTTT.

The chain recombines TRBV5-4 with TRBJ2-7, with D unresolved. The germline V gene encodes CDR1 SGHNT and CDR2 YYREEE (reference sequence). The CDR3 is made up of 13 amino acids. V was pared by 4 bases and J by 1 base, with 9 bases between. The CDR3 here is CASSRDISYEQYF. The CDR3 DNA is TGTGCCAGCAGCAGAGACATATCCTACGAGCAGTACTTC.

This clone was counted ten times or more. The chain recombines TRBV3-1 (or the pseudogene TRBV3-2) with TRBJ1-1; D gene unclear. Germline V lookup: CDR1 LGHDT, CDR2 YNNKEL (reference sequence). The CDR3 runs 15 residues. Trimming left V 1 base short and J 0 bases short, with 9 bases between. DNA of the CDR3: TGTGCCAGCAGCCAAGGCGCGGTCATGAACACTGAAGCTTTCTTT. The encoded protein is CASSQGAVMNTEAFF.

V and J are TRBV5-4 and TRBJ2-5, with 7 bases identical to TRBD1. Per the germline V gene, CDR1 is SGHNT and CDR2 is YYREEE (reference sequence). CDR3 length equals 14 residues. V dropped 3 bases and J dropped 5; count of bases not matched to a gene: 7. Here the CDR3 reads CASSWTTRGETQYF. The CDR3 coding sequence is TGTGCCAGCAGCTGGACAACCAGGGGGGAGACCCAGTACTTC. Filled out from reference TRBV5-4 and TRBJ2-5, the complete variable domain reads ETGVTQSPTHLIKTRGQQVTLRCSSQSGHNTVSWYQQALGQGPQFIFQYYREEENGRGNFPPRFSGLQFPNYSSELNVNALELDDSALYLCASSWTTRGETQYFGPGTRLLVL.

The rearrangement uses TRBV10-3 and TRBJ2-5, with D possibly TRBD1 on 7 matching bases. This CDR3 is 14 amino acids long. The germline gives CDR1 ENHRY, CDR2 SYGVKD. V dropped 6 bases and J dropped 4 bases, with 15 bases sitting between them. CDR3 in DNA: TGTGCCATCAGGAAAGAGCAGGGGGGAGAGACCCAGTACTTC. Protein product: CAIRKEQGGETQYF.

This sequence joins TRBV7-2 and TRBJ2-2; the D gene is possibly TRBD2 (5 bases). V lost 1 base to trimming and J lost 3 bases, with 9 bases between them. Germline CDR1 reads SGHTA; CDR2 reads FQGNSA. The CDR3 runs to 15 residues. CDR3 nucleotides: TGTGCCAGCAGCTTAGGGACTTTTTACACCGGGGAGCTGTTTTTT. As protein: CASSLGTFYTGELFF.

The chain joins TRBV3-1 (or the pseudogene TRBV3-2) to TRBJ1-1; 9 positions agree with TRBD1. Germline V gene lookup returns CDR1 LGHDT and CDR2 YNNKEL (reference sequence). CDR3 length: 15 amino acids. Trimming removed 4 bases from V and 4 bases from J; junction bases left unmatched: 7. The CDR3 sequence is CASSPGQGFVTEAFF. The CDR3 bases are TGTGCCAGCAGCCCCGGACAGGGGTTTGTCACTGAAGCTTTCTTT.

The J gene is TRBJ2-5, the V gene TRBV6-6; tentatively, D is TRBD2 (5 bases). The germline V and J ends were trimmed by 5 bases and 5 bases, with 12 bases remaining between them. The germline V gene has CDR1 MNHNY and CDR2 SVGAGI (reference sequence). The CDR3 runs to 13 residues. The CDR3 DNA sequence: TGTGCCAGCAGTGGACTCCTCATGGAGACCCAGTACTTC. Residues: CASSGLLMETQYF.

The rearrangement links TRBV30 to TRBJ2-5, with D maybe TRBD2 (6 bases). The CDR3 sequence is 15 residues long. V was cut by 1 base and J by 1 base, with 13 bases left in between. Germline CDR1 and CDR2: GTSNPN and SVGIG (reference sequence). The CDR3 sequence: CAWSAPGLLQETQYF. CDR3 DNA: TGTGCCTGGAGTGCTCCGGGACTCCTCCAAGAGACCCAGTACTTC. The full variable domain, its missing parts supplied by reference TRBV30 and TRBJ2-5, is SQTIHQWPATLVQPVGSPLSLECTVEGTSNPNLYWYRQAAGRGLQLLFYSVGIGQISSEVPQNLSASRPQDRQFILSSKKLLLSDSGFYLCAWSAPGLLQETQYFGPGTRLLVL.

The chain joins TRBV5-1 to TRBJ1-1, with D possibly being TRBD1 (5 bases). Looked up from germline, CDR1 is SGHRS and CDR2 is YFSETQ. V was cut by 3 bases and J by 4 bases, with 13 bases left in between. The CDR3 contains 14 residues. CDR3 bases: TGCGCCAGCAGCTACCGACCCGGGGGCACTGAAGCTTTCTTT. Amino acid sequence: CASSYRPGGTEAFF.

The chain uses TRBV7-3 and TRBJ1-1; 10 positions agree with TRBD1. The CDR3 extends over 13 amino acids. Germline trimming cut 5 bases from V and 5 bases from J; bases unmatched to any gene: 2. Germline V lookup: CDR1 SGHTA, CDR2 FQGTGA. Here the CDR3 reads CASSKDRGTEAFF. The CDR3 DNA reads as TGTGCCAGCAGCAAGGACAGGGGGACTGAAGCTTTCTTT.

This clone was found once. V usage is TRBV4-1 and J usage is TRBJ1-4, with TRBD1 as a possible D gene (6 bases). From germline, CDR1 is MGHRA and CDR2 YSYEKL. V lost 4 bases and J 8 bases, leaving 14 bases between the germline ends. The CDR3 length is 14 residues. The DNA of the CDR3 is TGCGCCAGCAGCCCCGGCGGGGGGGGCGAAAAACTGTTTTTT. Amino acids: CASSPGGGGEKLFF.

The chain couples TRBV7-3 to TRBJ2-5, with D possibly TRBD2 on 6 matching bases. Germline values: CDR1 SGHTA, CDR2 FQGTGA. V was pared by 5 bases and J by 5 bases, with 12 bases between. This CDR3 is built from 13 residues. CDR3 residues: CASSTTSGETQYF. Here the CDR3 DNA reads TGTGCCAGCAGCACGACTAGTGGTGAGACCCAGTACTTC.

The genes are TRBV29-1 and TRBJ1-2; D perhaps matches TRBD1 (5 bases). V lost 6 bases and J lost 7, with 12 bases in between. The CDR3 spans 11 residues. Germline CDR1 and CDR2: SQVTM and ANQGSEA. CDR3 DNA sequence: TGCAGCGTCGGCAGGGACTCTGGCTACACCTTC. Its protein is CSVGRDSGYTF. The full variable domain, rest sourced from reference TRBV29-1 and TRBJ1-2, is SAVISQKPSRDICQRGTSLTIQCQVDSQVTMMFWYRQQPGQSLTLIATANQGSEATYESGFVIDKFPISRPNLTFSTLTVSNMSPEDSSIYLCSVGRDSGYTFGSGTRLTVV.

V is TRBV24-1 and J is TRBJ2-3, with D unresolved. Germline CDR1 and CDR2: KGHDR and SFDVKD. The CDR3 has 12 residues. V was trimmed by 5 bases and J by 7 bases, leaving 9 bases between them. The CDR3 DNA reads as TGTGCCACCAGTGCCGACAAGAATACGCAGTATTTT. It translates to CATSADKNTQYF.

The rearrangement uses TRBV24-1 and TRBJ2-5, with D possibly matching TRBD1 (6 bases). V lost 10 bases, J lost 5 bases, and 13 bases lay in between. Germline-derived CDR1 and CDR2 are KGHDR and SFDVKD. This CDR3 has 12 amino acids. The DNA for the CDR3 is TGTGCCACTTCAGGGGTTCGGGAGACCCAGTACTTC. Amino acid sequence: CATSGVRETQYF.

The chain carries TRBV7-9 and TRBJ1-1; D remains unclear. Trimming removed 3 bases from V and 2 bases from J, with 7 bases in between. The CDR3 extends over 13 amino acids. Germline loops: CDR1 SEHNR, CDR2 FQNEAQ (reference sequence). CDR3 nucleotides: TGTGCCAGCAGCTTTCAGGCAAACACTGAAGCTTTCTTT. It is translated as CASSFQANTEAFF.